The entry below describes one T cell receptor beta chain. This clonotype was counted between two and nine times. It has no known antigen specificity. Base qualities are not recorded, but no much larger clone differs from it by a single base. The data derive from a study of blood T cells in healthy people across ages (dated by TCRdb to between 2015 and 2017). In terms of the full investigation: In model experiments, roughly one uniquely barcoded TCR beta cDNA molecule per two T cells was captured by template switching. Using deep sequencing normalized with unique cDNA molecular identifiers, the study measured how TCR beta repertoire diversity changes with age. Donors were grouped into four age groups: young (average roughly 15 years), middle-aged (39), aged (roughly 67) and long-lived (around 80). To avoid experimental bias, donors of different ages were distributed randomly across sequencing lanes. Two additional independent replicas of 1 million unique cDNA reads from the same blood draw were analyzed for two donors (one aged 18 to 29 and one aged 80 or older).

The protocol used for the library was 5' RACE. These reads were obtained on an Illumina HiSeq 2500. A second PCR of about 6 to 11 cycles was run with a J-beta primer mix and a sample-barcoded 5' primer. A unique molecular identifier was introduced onto each TCR beta cDNA molecule by a template-switch 5' adaptor carrying 12 random nucleotides. Each sample yielded at least 2.5 million CDR3-containing paired-end reads. All of the RNA was converted into first-strand cDNA using the Mint cDNA synthesis kit, with a TRBC-specific oligonucleotide serving as the primer. All cDNA was treated with uracil-DNA glycosylase and then went through a first 18-cycle PCR with the universal primers M1SS and BC2_uni_R. In the paper's pipeline: Each sample was normalized by randomly selecting 1 million high-quality reads, each carrying a distinct molecular identifier. Reads sharing molecular identifiers were discarded rather than binned into consensus sequences. MiTCR, set to a Q25 quality threshold and the strictest error-elimination algorithm, was used for CDR3 identification, clonotype clustering and error correction. A nonparametric unseen species model with Euler transformation was used to estimate lower-bound total TCR beta diversity. TCRdb ran its own pipeline on the public reads, namely fastp trimming at Q25 and MiXCR clone calling, and kept in-frame beta chains. Entries that share a CDR3 protein sequence are merged under the most common genes and DNA. None of the V and J calls come from the authors' own analysis; TCRdb made them. The table for this sample lists hundreds of thousands of distinct CDR3 sequences; around 21% of them were counted only once. 3.5% to 4% of the sample belongs to the ten largest clones.

Systemically healthy Caucasian individuals from Russia, 39 in total and aged about 6 to 95 years, were included as donors. Approximately 10 milliliters of peripheral blood were collected from each donor into EDTA-treated Vacutainer tubes. Ficoll-Paque density-gradient centrifugation was used to isolate PBMCs, with at least 7 million per sample. Trizol reagent was used to extract total RNA from PBMCs, with at least 6 micrograms per sample. For every donor, an aliquot of PBMCs went through flow cytometry to measure the percentages of naive CD45RAhigh/CD27high T cells. Overall study outcomes, separate from this receptor: The CMV infection status of donors was not known, potentially confounding age-related changes in expanded clonotypes. Observed TCR beta diversity per million T cells fell roughly linearly with age, and a significant reduction was already apparent by age around 40. Bulk unsorted PBMC profiling prevented conclusive comparison of naive and antigen-experienced compartments. Estimates of total diversity based on one million sequenced T cells were considered lower bounds and underestimates. Compared with the aged group, the long-lived group had more naive CD4+ T cells, fewer expanded clones and increased TCR diversity, suggesting age selection. The percentage of naive T cells measured by flow cytometry correlated strongly with observed TCR beta diversity.

This clonotype was obtained from a man aged 70 or older in good health. Sequencing was done on a sample of blood.

The CDR3 reads CSARGTGFVGYTF. The nucleotide sequence is TGCAGTGCTAGAGGGACAGGGTTTGTTGGCTACACCTTC. The receptor chain draws on TRBV20-1 and TRBJ1-2, and 8 junction bases match TRBD1. V trim: 1 base; J trim: 7 bases; unmatched bases: 5. Per the germline V gene (reference sequence), DFQATT is the CDR1 and SNEGSKA is the CDR2. The CDR3, from cysteine to phenylalanine, totals 13 residues. Of all the DNA, just the CDR3 is kept, 39 bases in frame from base 1.